This T cell receptor beta chain originates from a study of vaccination and CD4 T cells after COVID-19. Each CDR3 protein is one row after TCRdb ran MiXCR on the PCR reads. The sample lists 15,000 to 20,000 distinct CDR3 sequences, 62% occurring once. As regards this clonotype: The target antigen is unknown.

The CDR3 sequence is 16 residues long. Germline V lookup: CDR1 LNHNV, CDR2 YYDKDF (reference sequence). J gave up 0 bases and V 0 bases, and 4 bases lay outside the gene matches. Study-level points and caveats: Early post-infection timepoints were missing, and relatively few convalescent patients were studied.

V is TRBV15 and J is TRBJ1-1, with TRBD1 identical over 7 bases. This sample comprised CD4+ T cells from blood, obtained before SARS-CoV-2 vaccination. The clonotype was recovered from a human donor who had recovered from COVID-19. The CDR3 loop reads CATSRETGALNTEAFF. Here the CDR3 DNA reads TGTGCCACCAGCAGAGAAACAGGGGCCCTGAACACTGAAGCTTTCTTT.